The 10 T cell receptor beta chains below come from one sample, sequenced in a study of T cell responses to AZD1222 COVID-19 vaccine. Method: immunoSEQ multiplex PCR; TCRdb's copy keeps in-frame clones and lacks some. The profile shows roughly 72,000 clones, 85% of them singletons. The specimen comprised peripheral blood, sampled on day 0 of AZD1222 vaccination. Source of these receptors: an adult in good health.

CDR3 residues: CAWSFTGGNQPQHF. The CDR3, as DNA: TGTGCCTGGAGTTTCACAGGGGGGAATCAGCCCCAGCATTTT. J is TRBJ1-5 and V is TRBV30, with 8 nucleotides matching TRBD1. This CDR3 comprises 14 residues. Germline CDR1 GTSNPN, CDR2 SVGIG (reference sequence). With V trimmed by 2 bases and J by 4 bases, 4 bases remained unmatched. Full variable domain (rest looked up from reference TRBV30 and TRBJ1-5): SQTIHQWPATLVQPVGSPLSLECTVEGTSNPNLYWYRQAAGRGLQLLFYSVGIGQISSEVPQNLSASRPQDRQFILSSKKLLLSDSGFYLCAWSFTGGNQPQHFGDGTRLSIL.

The CDR3 sequence is CSARGVDYTF. The CDR3 DNA reads TGCAGTGCTAGAGGAGTGGACTACACCTTC. J is TRBJ1-2 and V is TRBV20-1; no reliable D call. The V gene lost 1 base and the J gene lost 10 bases, with 7 bases spanning the gap. The CDR3 has 10 residues. Germline CDR1 is DFQATT and CDR2 is SNEGSKA (reference sequence).

J is TRBJ2-1 and V is TRBV10-2, with 9 bases lining up with TRBD1. The CDR3 runs 15 residues. V dropped 6 bases and J dropped 1; count of bases not matched to a gene: 4. CDR1 and CDR2 (germline): WSHSY, SAAADI. The CDR3 spells CASRKDRGSYNEQFF. Written as DNA, the CDR3 is TGCGCCAGCAGAAAGGACAGGGGTTCCTACAATGAGCAGTTCTTC.

The chain uses TRBV6-2 or TRBV6-3 and TRBJ1-2; no firm D call. Germline V gives CDR1 MNHEY, CDR2 SVGEGT. Trimming pared 0 bases from V and 4 bases from J, leaving 21 bases between. CDR3 length: 18 residues. The CDR3 here is CASSYSNAGGGRIYGYTF. The CDR3 coding sequence is TGTGCCAGCAGTTACTCGAACGCGGGAGGAGGACGGATCTATGGCTACACCTTC.

The V call is TRBV21-1, the J call TRBJ2-5; the table names TRBD2, a call not compared with the DNA. TRBV21-1 is shown as a pseudogene. This CDR3 has 15 residues. The CDR3 protein is CASSKGVRGGETQYF. CDR3 sequence (DNA): TGTGCCAGCAGCAAAGGGGTCCGGGGTGGAGAGACCCAGTACTTC.

The chain is built from TRBV5-8 and TRBJ1-5, with a weak D call TRBD1 (5 bases). Germline lookup yields CDR1 SGHTS and CDR2 YDEGEE. The V gene lost 4 bases and the J gene lost 5 bases, with 19 bases spanning the gap. The CDR3 has 16 amino acids. This chain's CDR3 is CASSVGDGGVYQPQHF. CDR3 coding DNA: TGTGCCAGCAGCGTGGGGGACGGGGGTGTTTATCAGCCCCAGCATTTT.

V is TRBV18 and J is TRBJ2-3; tentative D call: TRBD1 (5 bases). Deletions cut 6 bases from V and 4 bases from J, with 11 bases between. CDR1 and CDR2 from the germline V gene are KGHSH and LQKENI. The CDR3 extends over 13 amino acids. The CDR3 sequence is CASSNTGPDTQYF. The DNA of the CDR3 is TGTGCCAGCTCCAACACAGGACCAGATACGCAGTATTTT.

The chain couples TRBV10-2 to TRBJ2-3; 7 bases agree with TRBD1. V shed 6 bases, J shed 4 bases, and the junction held 10 bases outside the gene matches. CDR1 and CDR2 from the germline V gene are WSHSY and SAAADI. This CDR3 is 15 amino acids long. CDR3 nucleotide sequence: TGCGCCAGCAGCCCGGACAGGATTGGGGCAGATACGCAGTATTTT. Translated, it gives CASSPDRIGADTQYF.

The chain couples TRBV3-1 (or the pseudogene TRBV3-2) to TRBJ2-4; 8 positions agree with TRBD2. Per germline, CDR1 LGHDT and CDR2 YNNKEL (reference sequence). With V trimmed by 3 bases and J by 7 bases, 8 bases remained unmatched. The CDR3 spans 15 residues. CDR3 sequence (DNA): TGTGCCAGCAGCCAGGGCGCGGGGGGTAAGAACATTCAGTACTTC. The encoded protein is CASSQGAGGKNIQYF.

The genes are TRBV10-3 and TRBJ1-5; 7 nucleotides align to TRBD1. This CDR3 region has 21 residues. With 4 bases clipped from V and 1 base from J, the junction kept 22 bases outside the gene matches. Germline V lookup: CDR1 ENHRY, CDR2 SYGVKD. CDR3: CAISGSVDRELIMVSNQPQHF. The DNA of the CDR3 is TGTGCCATCAGTGGATCAGTAGACAGGGAGCTCATAATGGTAAGCAATCAGCCCCAGCATTTT.